The clone carrying this TCR beta chain was found once. Deletions cut 3 bases from V and 7 bases from J, with 15 bases between. In germline, CDR1 is MDHEN, CDR2 SYDVKM. This CDR3 is built from 14 residues. Sequencing targeted TCR beta in T cells from blood (CD8+ and CD4+). The multiple sclerosis controls were treatment-naive patients with relapsing-remitting disease that was stable or active. FACS was used to enrich TEMRA cells, whereas the CD8+ and CD4+ T cells were obtained by negative isolation. This specimen belongs to a study of CD8 T cells in Susac syndrome. After extraction with the RNeasy kit, about 0.5 to 1 ug of the RNA was reverse transcribed using random hexamers. It was immunoSEQ multiplex PCR that amplified TCR beta CDR3 across 54 Vbeta and 13 Jbeta. Each CDR3 protein gets one entry after TCRdb re-called the immunoSEQ multiplex PCR reads with MiXCR. The sample records around 170,000 distinct CDR3 sequences, around 96% being singletons.

Sequencing was performed on CD8+ T cells from PBMCs. The V call is TRBV28, the J call TRBJ1-2; no definite D call. This TCR was recovered from a human donor with multiple sclerosis. The CDR3 DNA sequence: TGTGCCAGCAGTTTCCCGAACGGGTTTGGTGGCTACACCTTC. As protein: CASSFPNGFGGYTF.